This TCR beta chain was recovered during a study of CD8 T cells in ankylosing spondylitis. The study, taken as a whole, reports: Relatively scarce in peripheral blood, disease-linked clones were CD8+. A TCR beta motif of roughly 8 highly homologous variants seemed to mark ankylosing spondylitis blood. Earlier authors reported some of these motif variants in reactive arthritis synovial fluid and blood. Significant enrichment of disease-linked clones was reported in matched ankylosing spondylitis synovial fluid.

The CDR3 extends over 15 amino acids. The ends were cut back, 2 bases at V and 5 bases at J, with 14 bases in the middle. Germline CDR1 SGDLS, CDR2 YYNGEE. As for this clonotype: The target antigen is unknown.

Preparation of TCR beta libraries was done by quantitative 5'-RACE with molecular barcodes. Via MiXCR, TCRdb re-called the 5' RACE reads, giving one row per CDR3 protein. Found here are roughly 470,000 distinct CDR3 sequences, 26% of them singletons; the top ten hold 0.89%. This sequence joins TRBV9 and TRBJ2-1; possibly TRBD1 for D (6 bases). The TCR comes from a male donor with ankylosing spondylitis. Sequencing was performed on blood, either unsorted or a sorted T cell fraction (not recorded which). CDR3: CASSVWTEGDNEQFF. In DNA form, the CDR3 reads TGTGCCAGCAGCGTTTGGACAGAAGGGGACAATGAGCAGTTCTTC.